This is a list of T cell receptor beta chains from one sample in a study of Ad26.COV2.S vaccination and SARS-CoV-2 variants. The method was immunoSEQ multiplex PCR; TCRdb's version includes in-frame clones alone and lacks a portion of them. Among about 470,000 clones listed, less than 95% were seen once. The material sequenced was peripheral blood, taken in a trial of Ad26.COV2.S vaccine versus placebo. The receptors stem from a person aged 18 to 65 who received the Ad26.COV2.S COVID-19 vaccine or a placebo. Both conserved end residues are part of each CDR3. Each record gives: V gene, CDR3 protein.

V: TRBV7-9; CDR3: CASSLGTFGLSGANVLTF
V: TRBV9; CDR3: CASSLGPESPYEQYF
V: TRBV19; CDR3: CASSAPSGRAGYTDTQYF
V: TRBV30; CDR3: CAWTGGEGKEQYF
V: TRBV9; CDR3: CASSVSPRSSEKLFF
V: TRBV3-1/TRBV3-2; CDR3: CASSQVRGSWKETQYF
V: TRBV6-5; CDR3: CASSYLGQAKGSPLHF
V: TRBV29-1; CDR3: CSGGTGAGLQETQYF
V: TRBV6-5; CDR3: CASSSRSLSNQPQHF
V: TRBV28; CDR3: CASTEGGTGKGQPQHF
V: TRBV21-1; CDR3: CASSKGGGNTEAFF
V: TRBV18; CDR3: CASSPEWDNTEAFF
V: TRBV3-1/TRBV3-2; CDR3: CASSQDSGRGSQPQHF
V: TRBV27; CDR3: CASSLAGGTLPEQFF
V: TRBV29-1; CDR3: CSVEWRNTEAFF
V: TRBV10-3; CDR3: CAISGRDPAGRETQYF
V: TRBV10-3; CDR3: CAISGTGFSNQPQHF
V: TRBV6-5; CDR3: CASRPGGEGNTIYF
V: TRBV3-1/TRBV3-2; CDR3: CASSQGRSYGYTF
V: TRBV6-2/TRBV6-3; CDR3: CASSYSPRDRAGNTEAFF
V: TRBV7-9; CDR3: CASSLPSEDTQYF
V: TRBV3-1/TRBV3-2; CDR3: CASSQDQAGATYEQYF
V: TRBV27; CDR3: CASRLAGGINIQYF
V: TRBV11-1; CDR3: CASSNSGGLYEQYF
V: TRBV10-3; CDR3: CAISESEFQPQHF
V: TRBV10-3; CDR3: CAIRPNTGELFF
V: TRBV19; CDR3: CASSGGQSSSYNEQFF
V: TRBV5-1; CDR3: CASRREVFGGTDTQYF
V: TRBV7-3; CDR3: CASSFNPGIPRANQPQHF
V: TRBV27; CDR3: CASSLSAGGVYEQYF
V: TRBV19; CDR3: CASSSWTGQGNTIYF
V: TRBV15; CDR3: CATSREGPGGGGNQPQHF
V: TRBV15; CDR3: CATSRDRQGSYEQYF
V: TRBV27; CDR3: CASSLVPYNSPLHF
V: TRBV9; CDR3: CASSVEGAGGETQYF
V: TRBV5-6; CDR3: CASSYRDRGNEQFF
V: TRBV9; CDR3: CASSVGRDGEKLFF
V: TRBV7-3; CDR3: CASSTGRHLEQFF
V: TRBV27; CDR3: CASRPLRLAYEQYF
V: TRBV5-4; CDR3: CASSFTTGDRNQPQHF
V: TRBV5-6; CDR3: CASSLASGPKETQYF
V: TRBV30; CDR3: CAWSVQEAGPQHF